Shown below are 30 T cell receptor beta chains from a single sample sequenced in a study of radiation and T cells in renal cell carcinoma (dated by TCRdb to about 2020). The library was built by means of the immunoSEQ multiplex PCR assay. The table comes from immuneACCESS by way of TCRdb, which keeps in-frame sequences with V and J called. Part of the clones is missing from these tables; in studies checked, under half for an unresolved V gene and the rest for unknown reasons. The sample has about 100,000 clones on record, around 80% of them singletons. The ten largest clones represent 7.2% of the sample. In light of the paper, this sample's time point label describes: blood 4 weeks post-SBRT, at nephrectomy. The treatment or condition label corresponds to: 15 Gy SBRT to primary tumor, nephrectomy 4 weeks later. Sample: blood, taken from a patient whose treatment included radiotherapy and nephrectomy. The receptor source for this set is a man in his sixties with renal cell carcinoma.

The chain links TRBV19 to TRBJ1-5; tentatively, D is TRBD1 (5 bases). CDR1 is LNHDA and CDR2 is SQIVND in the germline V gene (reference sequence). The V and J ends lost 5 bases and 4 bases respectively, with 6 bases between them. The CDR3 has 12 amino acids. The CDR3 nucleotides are TGTGCCAGTAGTCGGGGGAATCAGCCCCAGCATTTT. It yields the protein CASSRGNQPQHF.

The CDR3 spells CASSESTGAGSGANVLTF. Written as DNA, the CDR3 is TGTGCCAGCAGTGAATCAACAGGGGCTGGATCTGGGGCCAACGTCCTGACTTTC. The rearrangement links TRBV6-1 to TRBJ2-6; TRBD1 matches 7 bases. V lost 2 bases to trimming and J lost 1 base; unmatched junction nucleotides: 8. The CDR3 is 18 amino acids. CDR1 and CDR2 from the germline V gene are MNHNS and SASEGT.

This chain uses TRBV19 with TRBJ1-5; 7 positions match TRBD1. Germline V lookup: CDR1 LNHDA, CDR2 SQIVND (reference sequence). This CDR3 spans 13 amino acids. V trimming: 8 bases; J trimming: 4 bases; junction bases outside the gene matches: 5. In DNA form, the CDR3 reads TGTGCCAGTGTTGGGACAGCTAATCAGCCCCAGCATTTT. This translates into CASVGTANQPQHF.

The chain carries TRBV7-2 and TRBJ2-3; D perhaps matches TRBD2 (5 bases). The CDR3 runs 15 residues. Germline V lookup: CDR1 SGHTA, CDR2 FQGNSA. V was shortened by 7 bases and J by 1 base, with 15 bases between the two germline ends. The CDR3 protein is CASTPPRDGTDTQYF. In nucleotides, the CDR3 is TGTGCCAGCACCCCCCCCCGGGATGGCACAGATACGCAGTATTTT. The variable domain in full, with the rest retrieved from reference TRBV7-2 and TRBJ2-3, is GAGVSQSPSNKVTEKGKDVELRCDPISGHTALYWYRQSLGQGLEFLIYFQGNSAPDKSGLPSDRFSAERTGGSVSTLTIQRTQQEDSAVYLCASTPPRDGTDTQYFGPGTRLTVL.

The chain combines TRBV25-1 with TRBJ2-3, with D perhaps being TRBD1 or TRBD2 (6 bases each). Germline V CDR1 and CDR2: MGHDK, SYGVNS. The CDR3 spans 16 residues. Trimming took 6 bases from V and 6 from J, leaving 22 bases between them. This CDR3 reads CASSAALGGPVDTQYF. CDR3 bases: TGTGCCAGCAGCGCGGCTTTAGGGGGGCCGGTGGATACGCAGTATTTT.

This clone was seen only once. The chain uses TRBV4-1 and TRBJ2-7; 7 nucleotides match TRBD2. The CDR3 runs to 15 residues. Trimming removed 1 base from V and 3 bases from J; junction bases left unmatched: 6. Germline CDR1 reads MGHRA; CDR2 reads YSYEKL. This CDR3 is CASSQALAGDYEQYF. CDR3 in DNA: TGCGCCAGCAGCCAAGCGCTGGCGGGAGACTACGAGCAGTACTTC.

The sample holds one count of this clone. The CDR3 here is CASSIDQYTDTQYF. The DNA of the CDR3 is TGTGCCAGTAGTATAGACCAGTATACAGATACGCAGTATTTT. The chain couples TRBV19 to TRBJ2-3; D not certain. V lost 0 bases and J 3 bases, leaving 7 bases between the germline ends. The CDR3 consists of 14 residues. The germline V gene encodes CDR1 LNHDA and CDR2 SQIVND (reference sequence).

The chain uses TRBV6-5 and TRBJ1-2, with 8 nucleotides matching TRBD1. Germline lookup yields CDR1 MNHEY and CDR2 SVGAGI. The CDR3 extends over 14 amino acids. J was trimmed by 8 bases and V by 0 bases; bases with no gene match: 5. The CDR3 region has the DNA TGTGCCAGCAGTTACTCCAGGGGGCTCGTCGGCTACACCTTC. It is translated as CASSYSRGLVGYTF.

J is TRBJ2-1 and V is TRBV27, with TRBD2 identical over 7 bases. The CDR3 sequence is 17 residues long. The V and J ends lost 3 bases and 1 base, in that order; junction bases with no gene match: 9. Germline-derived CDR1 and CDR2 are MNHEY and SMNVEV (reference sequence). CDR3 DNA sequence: TGTGCCAGCAGTTTGCTCCCCCTAGCGGCTTCCTACAATGAGCAGTTCTTC. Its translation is CASSLLPLAASYNEQFF.

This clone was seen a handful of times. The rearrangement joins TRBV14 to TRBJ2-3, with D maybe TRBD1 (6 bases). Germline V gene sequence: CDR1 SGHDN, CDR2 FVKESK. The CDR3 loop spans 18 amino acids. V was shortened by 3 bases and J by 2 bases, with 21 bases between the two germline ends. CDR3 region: CASSHGRLGQGITDTQYF. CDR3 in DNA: TGTGCCAGCAGCCATGGTCGGCTGGGGCAGGGGATCACAGATACGCAGTATTTT. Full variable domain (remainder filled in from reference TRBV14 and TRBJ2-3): EAGVTQFPSHSVIEKGQTVTLRCDPISGHDNLYWYRRVMGKEIKFLLHFVKESKQDESGMPNNRFLAERTGGTYSTLKVQPAELEDSGVYFCASSHGRLGQGITDTQYFGPGTRLTVL.

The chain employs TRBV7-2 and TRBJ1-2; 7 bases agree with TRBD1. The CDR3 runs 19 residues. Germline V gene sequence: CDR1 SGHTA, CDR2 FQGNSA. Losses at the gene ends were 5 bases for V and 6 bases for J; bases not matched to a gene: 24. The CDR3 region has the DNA TGTGCCAGCAGCCTCAACTTCCGGGACAGACTCCACTTAGGGAATGGCTACACCTTC. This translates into CASSLNFRDRLHLGNGYTF. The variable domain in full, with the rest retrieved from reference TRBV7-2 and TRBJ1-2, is GAGVSQSPSNKVTEKGKDVELRCDPISGHTALYWYRQSLGQGLEFLIYFQGNSAPDKSGLPSDRFSAERTGGSVSTLTIQRTQQEDSAVYLCASSLNFRDRLHLGNGYTFGSGTRLTVV.

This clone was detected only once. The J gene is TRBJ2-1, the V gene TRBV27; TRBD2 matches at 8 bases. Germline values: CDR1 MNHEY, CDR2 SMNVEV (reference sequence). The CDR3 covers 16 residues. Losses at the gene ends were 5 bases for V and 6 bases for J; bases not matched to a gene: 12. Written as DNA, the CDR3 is TGTGCCAGCAGTCGCCAGGCGGGGACTAGTCCCAATGAGCAGTTCTTC. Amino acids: CASSRQAGTSPNEQFF.

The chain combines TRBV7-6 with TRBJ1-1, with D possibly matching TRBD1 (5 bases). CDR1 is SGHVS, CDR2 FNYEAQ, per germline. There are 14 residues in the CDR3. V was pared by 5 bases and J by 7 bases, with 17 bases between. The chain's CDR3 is CASSQRPGPDEAFF. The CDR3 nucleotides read TGTGCCAGCAGCCAAAGACCGGGACCCGATGAAGCTTTCTTT.

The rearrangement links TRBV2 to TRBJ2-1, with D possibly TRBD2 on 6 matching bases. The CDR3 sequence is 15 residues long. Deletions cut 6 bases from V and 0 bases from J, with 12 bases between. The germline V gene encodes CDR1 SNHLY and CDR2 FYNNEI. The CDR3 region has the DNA TGTGCCAGCAGACTAGCTCCGAGCTCCTACAATGAGCAGTTCTTC. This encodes CASRLAPSSYNEQFF. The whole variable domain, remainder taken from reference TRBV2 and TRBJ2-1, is EPEVTQTPSHQVTQMGQEVILRCVPISNHLYFYWYRQILGQKVEFLVSFYNNEISEKSEIFDDQFSVERPDGSNFTLKIRSTKLEDSAMYFCASRLAPSSYNEQFFGPGTRLTVL.

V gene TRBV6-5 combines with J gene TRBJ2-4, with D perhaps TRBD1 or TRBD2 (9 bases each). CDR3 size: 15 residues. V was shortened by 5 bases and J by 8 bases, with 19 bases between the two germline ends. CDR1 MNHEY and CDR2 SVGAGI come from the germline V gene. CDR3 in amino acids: CASSALAGDRDIQYF. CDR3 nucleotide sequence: TGTGCCAGCAGTGCCTTAGCGGGGGACAGGGACATTCAGTACTTC.

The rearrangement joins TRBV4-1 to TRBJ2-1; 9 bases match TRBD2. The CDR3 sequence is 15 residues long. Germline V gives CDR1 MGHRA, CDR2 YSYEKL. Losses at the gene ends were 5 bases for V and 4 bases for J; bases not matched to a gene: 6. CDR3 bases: TGCGCCAGCAGCGCCCTAGCGGGAACTTACAATGAGCAGTTCTTC. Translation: CASSALAGTYNEQFF.

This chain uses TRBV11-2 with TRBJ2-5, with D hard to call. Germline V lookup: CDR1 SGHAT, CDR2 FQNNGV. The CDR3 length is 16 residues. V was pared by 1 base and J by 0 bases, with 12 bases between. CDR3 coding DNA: TGTGCCAGCAGCTTAGGGAATTGGGGATACCAAGAGACCCAGTACTTC. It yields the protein CASSLGNWGYQETQYF.

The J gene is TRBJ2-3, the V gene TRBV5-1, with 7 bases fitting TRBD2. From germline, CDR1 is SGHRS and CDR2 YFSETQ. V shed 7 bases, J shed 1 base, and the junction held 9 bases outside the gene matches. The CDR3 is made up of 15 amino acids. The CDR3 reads CASGDLAGGTDTQYF. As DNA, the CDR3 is TGCGCCAGCGGGGATCTCGCGGGAGGCACAGATACGCAGTATTTT.

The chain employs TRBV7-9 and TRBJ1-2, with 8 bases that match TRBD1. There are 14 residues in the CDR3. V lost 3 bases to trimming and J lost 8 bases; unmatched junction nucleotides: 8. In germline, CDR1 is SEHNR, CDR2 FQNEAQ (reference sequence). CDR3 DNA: TGTGCCAGCAGCTTCGGACAGGGTAGTGGGGGCTACACCTTC. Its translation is CASSFGQGSGGYTF. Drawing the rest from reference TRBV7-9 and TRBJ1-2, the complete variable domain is DTGVSQNPRHKITKRGQNVTFRCDPISEHNRLYWYRQTLGQGPEFLTYFQNEAQLEKSRLLSDRFSAERPKGSFSTLEIQRTEQGDSAMYLCASSFGQGSGGYTFGSGTRLTVV.

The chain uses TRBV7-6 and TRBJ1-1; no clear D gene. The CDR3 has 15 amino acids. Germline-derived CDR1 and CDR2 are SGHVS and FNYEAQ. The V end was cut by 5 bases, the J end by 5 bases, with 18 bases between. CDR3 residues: CASSPTAGRDTEAFF. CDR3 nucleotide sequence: TGTGCCAGCAGCCCCACGGCGGGTAGAGATACTGAAGCTTTCTTT. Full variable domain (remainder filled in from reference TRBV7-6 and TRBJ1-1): GAGVSQSPRYKVTKRGQDVALRCDPISGHVSLYWYRQALGQGPEFLTYFNYEAQQDKSGLPNDRFSAERPEGSISTLTIQRTEQRDSAMYRCASSPTAGRDTEAFFGQGTRLTVV.

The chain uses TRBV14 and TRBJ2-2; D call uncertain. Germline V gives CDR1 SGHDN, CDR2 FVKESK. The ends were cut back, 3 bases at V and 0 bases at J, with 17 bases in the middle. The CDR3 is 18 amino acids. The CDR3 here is CASSHLDPYLTNTGELFF. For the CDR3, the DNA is TGTGCCAGCAGCCACCTGGACCCCTACCTGACGAACACCGGGGAGCTGTTTTTT.

The CDR3 DNA follows: TGTGCCAGCAGCTTGGGGTCGGACACTGAAGCTTTCTTT. The encoded protein is CASSLGSDTEAFF. This chain connects TRBV5-5 to TRBJ1-1; D gene ambiguous. The CDR3 covers 13 residues. CDR1 is SGHKS and CDR2 is YYEKEE in the germline V gene (reference sequence). V was pared by 0 bases and J by 3 bases, with 6 bases between.

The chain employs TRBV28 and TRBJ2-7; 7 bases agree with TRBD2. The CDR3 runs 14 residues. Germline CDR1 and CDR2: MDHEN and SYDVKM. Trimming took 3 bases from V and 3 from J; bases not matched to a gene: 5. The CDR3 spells CASSFSGGVYEQYF. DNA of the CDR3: TGTGCCAGCAGTTTCTCTGGGGGGGTCTACGAGCAGTACTTC. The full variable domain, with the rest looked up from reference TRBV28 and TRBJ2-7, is DVKVTQSSRYLVKRTGEKVFLECVQDMDHENMFWYRQDPGLGLRLIYFSYDVKMKEKGDIPEGYSVSREKKERFSLILESASTNQTSMYLCASSFSGGVYEQYFGPGTRLTVT.

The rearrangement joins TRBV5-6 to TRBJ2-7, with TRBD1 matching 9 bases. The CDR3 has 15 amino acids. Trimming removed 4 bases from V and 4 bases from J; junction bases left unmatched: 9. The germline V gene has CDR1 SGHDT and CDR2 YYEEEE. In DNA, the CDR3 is TGTGCCAGCAGCAGGATCGGGACAGGGCTGTACGAGCAGTACTTC. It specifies CASSRIGTGLYEQYF.

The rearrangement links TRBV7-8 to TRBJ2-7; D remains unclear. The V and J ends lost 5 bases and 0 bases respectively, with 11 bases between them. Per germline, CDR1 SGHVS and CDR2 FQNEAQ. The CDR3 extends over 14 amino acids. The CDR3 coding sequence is TGTGCCAGCAGCGACGAGCTATCCTCCTACGAGCAGTACTTC. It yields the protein CASSDELSSYEQYF.

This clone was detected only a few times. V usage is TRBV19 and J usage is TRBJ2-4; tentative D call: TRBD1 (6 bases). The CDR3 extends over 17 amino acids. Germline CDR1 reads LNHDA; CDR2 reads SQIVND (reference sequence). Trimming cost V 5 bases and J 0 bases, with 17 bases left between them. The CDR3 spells CASSPEQGWVAKNIQYF. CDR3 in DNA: TGTGCCAGTAGTCCTGAACAGGGTTGGGTAGCCAAAAACATTCAGTACTTC.

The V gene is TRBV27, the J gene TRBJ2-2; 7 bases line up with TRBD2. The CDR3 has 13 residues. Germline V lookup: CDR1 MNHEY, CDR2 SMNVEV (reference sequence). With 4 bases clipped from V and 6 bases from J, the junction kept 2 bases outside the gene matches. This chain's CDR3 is CASSWGGAGELFF. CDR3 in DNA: TGTGCCAGCAGTTGGGGGGGGGCCGGGGAGCTGTTTTTT.

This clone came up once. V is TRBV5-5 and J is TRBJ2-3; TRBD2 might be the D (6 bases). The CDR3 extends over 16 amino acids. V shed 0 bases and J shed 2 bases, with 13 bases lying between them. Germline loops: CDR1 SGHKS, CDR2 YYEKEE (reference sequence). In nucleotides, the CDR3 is TGTGCCAGCAGCTTGGGGCTGCAGCGGGCCACAGATACGCAGTATTTT. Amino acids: CASSLGLQRATDTQYF.

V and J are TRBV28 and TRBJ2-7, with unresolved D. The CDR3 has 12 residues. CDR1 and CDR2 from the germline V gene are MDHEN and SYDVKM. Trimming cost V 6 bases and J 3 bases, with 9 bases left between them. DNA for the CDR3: TGTGCCAGCAGCTACAGCAGCTACGAGCAGTACTTC. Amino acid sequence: CASSYSSYEQYF.

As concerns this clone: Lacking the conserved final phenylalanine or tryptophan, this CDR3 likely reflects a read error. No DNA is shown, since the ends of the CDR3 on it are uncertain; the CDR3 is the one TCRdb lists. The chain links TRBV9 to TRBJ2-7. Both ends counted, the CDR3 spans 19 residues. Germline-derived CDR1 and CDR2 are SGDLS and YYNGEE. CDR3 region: CASSVANPRLGLRAVPRGP.